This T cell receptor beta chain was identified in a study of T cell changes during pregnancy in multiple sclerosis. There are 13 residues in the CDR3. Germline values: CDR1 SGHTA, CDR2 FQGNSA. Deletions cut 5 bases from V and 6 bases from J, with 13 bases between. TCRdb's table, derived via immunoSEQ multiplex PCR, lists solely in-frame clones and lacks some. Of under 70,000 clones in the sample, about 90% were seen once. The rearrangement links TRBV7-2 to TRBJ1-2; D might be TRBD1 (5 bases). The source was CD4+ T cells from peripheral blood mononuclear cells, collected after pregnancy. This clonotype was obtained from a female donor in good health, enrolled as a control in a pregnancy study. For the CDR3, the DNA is TGTGCCAGCAGCATGGGGCGGAGGGATGGCTACACCTTC. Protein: CASSMGRRDGYTF.